Sequencing of this T cell receptor beta chain was carried out in a study of regulatory T cells in long-lasting Graves disease. Libraries of TCR beta came from iRepertoire HTBI primers plus Arm-PCR of CDR3 regions. TCRdb processed the multiplex PCR reads anew with MiXCR; each CDR3 protein has one entry. Of about 620,000 distinct CDR3 sequences listed, about 16% are singletons. The time point is: newly diagnosed GD, antithyroid drugs for less than 3 months. PBMCs were the source of the RNA used for TCR sequencing. There are a few counts of this clonotype. The V segment lost 0 bases and the J segment 4 bases; nucleotides outside the gene matches: 8. The germline gives CDR1 MNHEY, CDR2 SMNVEV (reference sequence). The CDR3 is made up of 18 amino acids. These data also formed part of another study, on T cells in Graves' hyperthyroidism and ophthalmopathy.

The receptor was derived from a woman in her twenties or thirties with Graves disease. This specimen consisted of peripheral blood mononuclear cells (PBMCs), obtained at new diagnosis, from a patient treated with antithyroid drugs. The gene calls are TRBV27 and TRBJ2-3; TRBD2 aligns across 12 bases. In nucleotides, the CDR3 is TGTGCCAGCAGTTTATCGATGGCTAGCGGGAGGGGCGCAGATACGCAGTATTTT. Translated: CASSLSMASGRGADTQYF.